Listed here is a single T cell receptor beta chain. Its antigen is currently unknown. V was trimmed by 5 bases and J by 6 bases, leaving 10 bases between them. Germline V lookup: CDR1 ENHRY, CDR2 SYGVKD. The CDR3 consists of 12 residues. The sample belongs to a study of beta chain features in type 1 diabetes. Findings and limits, study-wide: Cells expressing TCR highly could be over-represented by cDNA sequencing. For Type 1 diabetes patients, all four CD4+ subsets carried TCRB CDR3s that were moderately but significantly shorter. Patients with type 1 diabetes showed fewer VDJ junction insertions and more deletions.

All of the isolated RNA was reverse transcribed, so expressed TCRB transcripts were sequenced. Measured with immunoSEQ multiplex PCR; TCRdb has only the in-frame clones, and not every one. The table includes about 470,000 clones, approximately 30% detected once. The clonotype originates from a man between 18 and 29 years old in good health. The V call is TRBV10-3, the J call TRBJ2-5; tentative D call: TRBD2 (6 bases). Sequencing was carried out using naive CD4+ T cells from blood. This CDR3 is CAISPAGKTQYF. In DNA, the CDR3 is TGTGCCATCAGTCCAGCGGGTAAGACCCAGTACTTC.